This TCR beta chain came from a study of cytomegalovirus exposure and HLA in healthy donors. Points from the study as a whole: 164 TCR beta chains were listed as cytomegalovirus-associated.

This CDR3 region has 13 residues. Germline V gene sequence: CDR1 SEHNR, CDR2 FQNEAQ (reference sequence). The V end was cut by 1 base, the J end by 4 bases, with 7 bases between. The PCR made use of 60 Vbeta and 13 Jbeta primers. TCRdb's table, derived via immunoSEQ multiplex PCR, lists solely in-frame clones and lacks some. The sample carries 190,000 or so clones, 75% to 90% recorded once. The table lists this clone with a count of one. What it recognizes is unknown. The sequencing sample was made of PBMCs. The chain joins TRBV7-9 to TRBJ1-2; no clear D gene. The sequence was collected from a boy between 10 and 17 years old in good health and CMV-seronegative. For the CDR3, the DNA is TGTGCCAGCAGCTTAGGACACAGCTATGGCTACACCTTC. Protein product: CASSLGHSYGYTF.